Below are 28 T cell receptor beta chains sequenced from a single sample in a study of T-cell memory formation after mild COVID-19 (dated by TCRdb to the early 2020s). Receptor amplification or capture employed 5' RACE. Reads for this sample came from an Illumina NovaSeq 6000. TCRdb applied fastp at Q25 and MiXCR to the public reads, then kept only in-frame beta chains. Rows merge per CDR3 protein into single entries with the most common DNA and genes. The sample records 200,000 to 250,000 distinct CDR3 sequences, around a tenth of which are singletons. The ten largest clonotypes hold 20% to 25% of the sample. The sequenced sample was PBMCs or a T cell subset sorted from them (not recorded which). These receptors all come from a man between 18 and 35 years old who had mild COVID-19 (a few samples of this study predate the infection). The sample titles of this study are shuffled in the database, so cell type and time point are left out; the donor was told from shared clones.

This chain links TRBV6-2 or TRBV6-3 with TRBJ2-7, with D possibly being TRBD2 (6 bases). Trimming removed 1 base from V and 6 bases from J, with 16 bases in between. CDR1 and CDR2 from the germline V gene are MNHEY and SVGEGT. CDR3 length: 15 residues. The CDR3 loop reads CASSYLPSLGGEQYF. The CDR3 region has the DNA TGTGCCAGCAGTTACTTGCCTTCCTTGGGGGGCGAGCAGTACTTC.

This chain joins TRBV2 and TRBJ2-5; D unclear. This CDR3 region has 14 residues. Germline CDR1 SNHLY, CDR2 FYNNEI. The V end was cut by 8 bases, the J end by 2 bases, with 15 bases between. CDR3: CASPEGIRQETQYF. In DNA, the CDR3 is TGTGCCAGCCCCGAAGGGATCAGACAAGAGACCCAGTACTTC.

The rearrangement joins TRBV12-3 or TRBV12-4 to TRBJ2-7, with 9 bases fitting TRBD1. This CDR3 contains 14 residues. Trimming removed 1 base from V and 6 bases from J; junction bases left unmatched: 4. CDR3 protein: CASSLVGQGLEQYF. The CDR3 DNA is TGTGCCAGCAGTTTAGTAGGACAGGGGCTCGAGCAGTACTTC.

This sequence joins TRBV27 and TRBJ2-7; D might be TRBD1 (5 bases). The V end was cut by 6 bases, the J end by 4 bases, with 13 bases between. CDR1 is MNHEY and CDR2 is SMNVEV in the germline V gene (reference sequence). CDR3 length: 13 residues. The CDR3 reads CASSLGPLYEQYV. The CDR3, as DNA: TGTGCCAGCAGCTTGGGGCCCTTATACGAGCAGTACGTC.

This clonotype was detected only a few times. The chain couples TRBV7-3 to TRBJ1-1; D ambiguous. In germline, CDR1 is SGHTA, CDR2 FQGTGA. This CDR3 contains 14 residues. Trimming removed 6 bases from V and 4 bases from J, with 15 bases in between. CDR3 region: CASSQTGFGTEAFF. CDR3 DNA sequence: TGTGCCAGCAGTCAGACGGGTTTTGGCACTGAAGCTTTCTTT.

This clonotype showed up many times. J is TRBJ1-1 and V is TRBV7-2, with D uncertain. The CDR3 is 13 residues long. The ends were cut back, 4 bases at V and 1 base at J, with 7 bases in the middle. Germline V gives CDR1 SGHTA, CDR2 FQGNSA. Here the CDR3 reads CASSSQSNTEAFF. For the CDR3, the DNA is TGTGCCAGCAGCTCACAGTCGAACACTGAAGCTTTCTTT.

The chain's CDR3 is CSARDLTGGQETQYF. As DNA, the CDR3 is TGCAGTGCTAGAGATTTAACAGGGGGGCAGGAGACCCAGTACTTC. The rearrangement joins TRBV20-1 to TRBJ2-5; 8 bases match TRBD1. J lost 5 bases, V lost 0 bases, and 8 bases had no gene match. In germline, CDR1 is DFQATT, CDR2 SNEGSKA (reference sequence). The length of the CDR3 is 15 residues.

This clonotype was observed a handful of times. The V call is TRBV10-3, the J call TRBJ1-5, with 8 bases aligning to TRBD1. Trimming removed 0 bases from V and 6 bases from J; junction bases left unmatched: 4. Germline loops: CDR1 ENHRY, CDR2 SYGVKD. This CDR3 is built from 15 residues. The CDR3 region has the DNA TGTGCCATCAGTGAGTCCGGGACAGGAGGTCAGCCCCAGCATTTT. Translation: CAISESGTGGQPQHF.

This chain joins TRBV7-2 and TRBJ1-3, with D hard to call. The germline V gene encodes CDR1 SGHTA and CDR2 FQGNSA. V was pared by 0 bases and J by 5 bases, with 2 bases between. The CDR3 spans 12 residues. CDR3 DNA sequence: TGTGCCAGCAGCTTAGCCCGAAACACCATATATTTT. This sequence encodes CASSLARNTIYF.

This clonotype has just a few counts. V is TRBV28 and J is TRBJ2-1, with 7 bases identical to TRBD2. This CDR3 spans 13 amino acids. Trimming cost V 8 bases and J 5 bases; bases outside gene matches: 6. The germline CDR1 and CDR2 sequences are MDHEN and SYDVKM. The CDR3 protein is CASAGTNNNEQFF. The CDR3 bases are TGTGCCAGCGCCGGGACTAACAACAATGAGCAGTTCTTC.

This clonotype was observed a few times. The chain uses TRBV30 and TRBJ2-2, with a weak D call TRBD1 (5 bases). Trimming stripped 1 base from V and 7 bases from J, with 10 bases between. CDR1 is GTSNPN, CDR2 SVGIG, per germline (reference sequence). The CDR3 consists of 13 residues. CDR3 in amino acids: CAWSAGFIGELFF. The CDR3 DNA reads as TGTGCCTGGAGTGCAGGGTTTATCGGGGAGCTGTTTTTT.

This clonotype was seen a few times. The chain couples TRBV7-6 to TRBJ2-5, with D perhaps matching TRBD2 (6 bases). CDR3 length: 13 residues. Germline lookup yields CDR1 SGHVS and CDR2 FNYEAQ. Between the trimmed V and J ends, which lost 1 base and 7 bases, there was a span of 10 bases. The CDR3 nucleotides read TGTGCCAGCAGCTTAGGGGAGGACGCGACCCAGTACTTC. It is translated as CASSLGEDATQYF.

The sample holds a few counts of this clonotype. The V gene is TRBV20-1, the J gene TRBJ2-1; D gene unclear. CDR1 and CDR2 from the germline V gene are DFQATT and SNEGSKA (reference sequence). Trimming removed 4 bases at V and 0 bases at J, with 10 bases between. This CDR3 is built from 14 residues. This CDR3 is CSATRQSSYNEQFF. The DNA of the CDR3 is TGCAGTGCTACCCGGCAGAGCTCCTACAATGAGCAGTTCTTC.

The gene calls are TRBV18 and TRBJ2-3; TRBD1 is a possible D gene (5 bases). V dropped 10 bases and J dropped 2 bases, with 16 bases sitting between them. CDR1 and CDR2 from the germline V gene are KGHSH and LQKENI. The CDR3 length is 14 residues. The CDR3 sequence is CANSQGEITDTQYF. The DNA for the CDR3 is TGTGCCAACTCCCAAGGGGAAATCACAGATACGCAGTATTTT.

This clonotype showed up just a few times. V usage is TRBV4-2 and J usage is TRBJ2-7; D unresolved. This CDR3 has 14 amino acids. Between the trimmed V and J ends, which lost 1 base and 5 bases, there was a span of 12 bases. CDR1 LGHNA and CDR2 YNFKEQ come from the germline V gene. As DNA, the CDR3 is TGTGCCAGCAGCCAAGCGAACGTCGTTGACGAGCAGTACTTC. Translating it yields CASSQANVVDEQYF.

The V call is TRBV6-2 or TRBV6-3, the J call TRBJ1-2, with unresolved D. Germline V gene data show CDR1 as MNHEY and CDR2 as SVGEGT. The V end lost 7 bases, the J end lost 7 bases, and 19 bases lay between the germline ends. This CDR3 spans 14 amino acids. The CDR3 region has the DNA TGTGCCAGCAACCTGCGGTCAGTGGGTCTTGGCTACACCTTC. Its protein product is CASNLRSVGLGYTF.

The chain has TRBV7-9 and TRBJ2-5; D call uncertain. Trimming took 8 bases from V and 4 from J, leaving 5 bases between them. Germline values: CDR1 SEHNR, CDR2 FQNEAQ (reference sequence). The CDR3 runs to 10 residues. This CDR3 reads CASALETQYF. The CDR3 DNA is TGTGCCAGCGCCCTAGAGACCCAGTACTTC.

The chain links TRBV3-1 to TRBJ1-1; TRBD1 aligns across 7 bases. With V trimmed by 4 bases and J by 2 bases, 7 bases remained unmatched. The V gene's germline CDR1 is LGHDT and CDR2 YNNKEL (reference sequence). This CDR3 is 15 amino acids long. Here the CDR3 DNA reads TGTGCCAGCAGCCGACAGGGAAATATAAACACTGAAGCTTTCTTT. This encodes CASSRQGNINTEAFF.

This clonotype was detected many times. CDR3 amino acids: CASSFSGADTQYF. The CDR3 bases are TGCGCCAGCAGCTTTAGCGGGGCAGATACGCAGTATTTT. The chain is built from TRBV5-1 and TRBJ2-3; the match to TRBD2 covers 8 bases. Germline CDR1 reads SGHRS; CDR2 reads YFSETQ. The ends lost 2 bases at V and 4 bases at J; junction bases unmatched: 0. This CDR3 contains 13 residues.

The sample holds many counts of this clonotype. This chain connects TRBV12-3 or TRBV12-4 to TRBJ2-2; D is ambiguous. The CDR3 runs 14 residues. The V end was cut by 3 bases, the J end by 4 bases, with 9 bases between. This chain's CDR3 is CASSLQDVTGELFF. CDR3 DNA sequence: TGTGCCAGCAGTTTGCAGGATGTCACCGGGGAGCTGTTTTTT.

Comment on this clonotype: One end of the junction fails to match germline, which may point to a read error. The rearrangement uses TRBV7-9 and TRBJ1-5; no firm D call. The CDR3 runs 15 residues. Germline CDR1 reads SEHNR; CDR2 reads FQNEAQ (reference sequence). This chain's CDR3 is CASSLGRGSNQPQHF. DNA for the CDR3: TGTGCAAGCAGCTTAGGCCGGGGTAGCAATCAGCCCCAGCATTTT.

The chain combines TRBV12-5 with TRBJ2-7; the match to TRBD1 covers 9 bases. This CDR3 region has 15 residues. Germline CDR1 is LGHNT and CDR2 is FRNRAP. Trimming removed 1 base from V and 5 bases from J; junction bases left unmatched: 6. The DNA for the CDR3 is TGTGCTAGTGGTTTGGCACAGGGGGCTTGGAACGAGCAGTACTTC. It is translated as CASGLAQGAWNEQYF.

This clonotype was seen many times. The chain carries TRBV4-1 and TRBJ2-5; unclear D gene. CDR3 length: 16 residues. The ends were cut back, 1 base at V and 4 bases at J, with 16 bases in the middle. Germline loops: CDR1 MGHRA, CDR2 YSYEKL. The CDR3 DNA sequence: TGCGCCAGCAGCCAAGCTTCGCAACCCTTAGGAGAGACCCAGTACTTC. This encodes CASSQASQPLGETQYF.

The chain is built from TRBV11-2 and TRBJ1-1; no clear D. V was cut by 5 bases and J by 0 bases, with 16 bases left in between. The CDR3 consists of 16 residues. Germline assignment: CDR1 SGHAT and CDR2 FQNNGV. The DNA for the CDR3 is TGTGCCAGCAGCCCCTTGAGATCCACACTGAACACTGAAGCTTTCTTT. Its translation: CASSPLRSTLNTEAFF.

This rearrangement joins TRBV25-1 to TRBJ2-7; D may match TRBD1 or TRBD2 (5 bases each). The CDR3 covers 14 residues. V was clipped by 7 bases and J by 4 bases, with 17 bases between them. Germline CDR1 and CDR2: MGHDK and SYGVNS. The CDR3 nucleotides are TGTGCCAGCACCGGCGAGGGGAAAATTTACGAGCAGTACTTC. It translates to CASTGEGKIYEQYF.

This clonotype appeared a few times. The rearrangement links TRBV15 to TRBJ2-5, with a weak D call TRBD2 (7 bases). V lost 6 bases to trimming and J lost 5 bases, with 19 bases between them. This CDR3 comprises 15 residues. Germline-derived CDR1 and CDR2 are LNHNV and YYDKDF (reference sequence). CDR3 residues: CATRSLTGGPETQYF. Written as DNA, the CDR3 is TGTGCCACCAGGTCGCTAACCGGGGGGCCGGAGACCCAGTACTTC.

In this sample, this clonotype turned up a few times. This chain joins TRBV12-3 or TRBV12-4 and TRBJ2-1; D remains unclear. With 4 bases removed from V and 3 bases from J, the gap between germline ends came to 10 bases. There are 14 residues in the CDR3. The CDR3 protein is CASSSQVNYNEQFF. The CDR3 region has the DNA TGTGCCAGCAGTTCCCAGGTAAACTACAATGAGCAGTTCTTC.

The chain carries TRBV5-1 and TRBJ1-1; possibly TRBD1 for D (6 bases). CDR1 is SGHRS and CDR2 is YFSETQ in the germline V gene. The V end was cut by 0 bases, the J end by 2 bases, with 8 bases between. The CDR3 is 14 amino acids. The CDR3 reads CASSLEGVNTEAFF. The CDR3 DNA sequence: TGCGCCAGCAGCTTGGAGGGGGTAAACACTGAAGCTTTCTTT.